The rows below give T cell receptor beta chains drawn from one sample of a study of T-cell reconstitution after alpha-beta-depleted transplantation in children. One entry per CDR3 protein, called by TCRdb with MiXCR from the PCR reads. The repertoire includes over 550,000 distinct CDR3 sequences, 8% to 11% of them detected once, and about 4% sits in the top ten. The sample in question was PBMCs from the stem cell graft donor, obtained from the stem cell graft. These receptors all stem from a human donor who donated a stem cell graft to a child with acute myeloid leukemia. Each CDR3 is given with its conserved first and last residue. The D gene is left open where the match is weak. Size values are once, few and many counts, or a class for expanded clones, and some rows have none.

V,J,D,size,DNA,CDR3
TRBV9,TRBJ1-4,.,few,TGTGCCAGCAGCGTAGGCATAACTAATGAAAAACTGTTTTTT,CASSVGITNEKLFF
TRBV27,TRBJ2-2,.,.,TGTGCCAGCAGTTCCGTGCTGGGCACCGGGGAGCTGTTTTTT,CASSSVLGTGELFF
TRBV5-5,TRBJ2-7,.,.,TGTGCCAGCAGCTTGGCGTCCAGCTTCTACGAGCAGTACTTC,CASSLASSFYEQYF
TRBV7-9,TRBJ2-2,.,.,TGTGCGGGGGGCGAAAGGAACGGGGAGCTGTTTTTT,CAGGERNGELFF
TRBV7-9,TRBJ2-3,.,few,TGTGCCAGCAGCTTTCCACTAGCTGGAACAGATACGCAGTATTTT,CASSFPLAGTDTQYF
TRBV20-1,TRBJ2-7,.,few,TGCAGTGCTAGAGATGTGGGTTACGAGCAGTACTTC,CSARDVGYEQYF
TRBV7-9,TRBJ2-2,TRBD1,.,TGTGCCAGCAGCCCGACAGGGAGGAACACCGGGGAGCTGTTTTTT,CASSPTGRNTGELFF
TRBV9,TRBJ2-2,.,once,TGTGCCAGCAGCCCAAACAGGGCGGGGACCGGGGAGCTGTTTTTT,CASSPNRAGTGELFF
TRBV19,TRBJ2-2,.,many,TGTGCCAGTACCCCCACGGACTTTTCGGGGGAGCTGTTTTTT,CASTPTDFSGELFF
TRBV6-2/TRBV6-3,TRBJ2-5,.,many,TGTGCCAGCAGTTACTCAGGGCGAGGAGAGACCCAGTACTTC,CASSYSGRGETQYF
TRBV19,TRBJ1-1,.,few,TGTGCCAGTAGTCACCGACGGACTGAAGCTTTCTTT,CASSHRRTEAFF
TRBV7-3,TRBJ2-1,TRBD2,.,TGTGCCAGCAGCTTAAAGGGCGGGAGTGGGTACAATGAGCAGTTCTTC,CASSLKGGSGYNEQFF
TRBV14,TRBJ2-3,TRBD1,.,TGTGCCAGCAGCCAAGTTTCAGGGGGACCAGATACGCAGTATTTT,CASSQVSGGPDTQYF
TRBV9,TRBJ2-5,.,.,TGTGCCAGCAGCGCTTACGGCCAGACCCAGTACTTC,CASSAYGQTQYF
TRBV11-2,TRBJ2-2,TRBD2,.,TGTGCCAGCAGCTTAGATCGGTATAGCGGGATCTACACCGGGGAGCTGTTTTTT,CASSLDRYSGIYTGELFF
TRBV4-3,TRBJ1-2,TRBD1,.,TGCGCCAGCAGCCGGGTCGGACAGGGGGCGATGGGCTACACCTTC,CASSRVGQGAMGYTF
TRBV7-2,TRBJ2-7,TRBD1,.,TGTGCCAGCAGCTTCGTACAGGGGTCCTCCTACGAGCAGTACTTC,CASSFVQGSSYEQYF
TRBV7-2,TRBJ2-5,.,.,TGTGCCAGCAGCTTAGAACTCCTATCGGAAGAGACCCAGTACTTC,CASSLELLSEETQYF
TRBV20-1,TRBJ2-1,TRBD2,many,TGCAGTGCTGGGACTAGCGTACCTAGCTCCTACAATGAGCAGTTCTTC,CSAGTSVPSSYNEQFF
TRBV5-4,TRBJ2-2,TRBD2,few,TGTGCCAGCAGCTTGCCCGGGACTAGCGGGATCACCGGGGAGCTGTTTTTT,CASSLPGTSGITGELFF
TRBV29-1,TRBJ2-5,.,many,TGCAGCGTTGAAGGAGGGGGCAGCGGGGAGACCCAGTACTTC,CSVEGGGSGETQYF
TRBV20-1,TRBJ1-2,TRBD1,.,TGCAGTGCTAGAGTTTTCGGGACAGGGGGGGGTAACTATGGCTACACCTTC,CSARVFGTGGGNYGYTF
TRBV4-3,TRBJ2-2,TRBD1,few,TGCGCCAGCAGCCAAATGGGGACAGGGGGCCCCGGGGAGCTGTTTTTT,CASSQMGTGGPGELFF
TRBV7-2,TRBJ2-7,.,few,TGTGCCAGCAGCTTCTATAACTCCTACGAGCAGTACTTC,CASSFYNSYEQYF
TRBV6-5,TRBJ2-7,TRBD2,many,TGTGCCAGCAGTTTAGCGGGAGGGCCGTTCGAGCAGTACTTC,CASSLAGGPFEQYF
TRBV28,TRBJ2-3,.,few,TGTGCCAGCAGTTTTTCCGGCCCAAGCACAGATACGCAGTATTTT,CASSFSGPSTDTQYF
TRBV5-1,TRBJ2-7,TRBD2,few,TGCGCCAGCAGCTTCTCAGCGGGAGGCTCCTACGAGCAGTACTTC,CASSFSAGGSYEQYF
TRBV12-3/TRBV12-4,TRBJ2-5,.,few,TGTGCCAGCAGTCGGCAAGGGAGGTCGGCCCTCGCCCGAGGGGAGACCCAGTACTTC,CASSRQGRSALARGETQYF
TRBV12-3/TRBV12-4,TRBJ1-2,TRBD1,.,TGTGCCAGCAGCCGAGGGGAGGGGGCTGACGGCTACACCTTC,CASSRGEGADGYTF
TRBV20-1,TRBJ1-1,.,many,TGCAGTGCTAGCAAGGGTATCCCCACTGAAGCTTTCTTT,CSASKGIPTEAFF
TRBV9,TRBJ2-3,.,many,TGTGCCAGCAGCGTAGACGGACCTACAGATACGCAGTATTTT,CASSVDGPTDTQYF
TRBV6-5,TRBJ1-1,TRBD1,many,TGTGCCAGCAGGACAGGGGGGACGACTGAAGCTTTCTTT,CASRTGGTTEAFF
TRBV5-1,TRBJ2-5,.,.,TGCGCCAGCAGACGGACCGTCCCGGAGACCCAGTACTTC,CASRRTVPETQYF
TRBV6-2/TRBV6-3,TRBJ2-7,TRBD2,few,TGTGCCAGCAGTTACTCGACGACTAGCGCGTACGAGCAGTACTTC,CASSYSTTSAYEQYF
TRBV20-1,TRBJ1-2,.,many,TGCAGTGCTGACACTCATGGCTACACCTTC,CSADTHGYTF
TRBV19,TRBJ2-1,TRBD1,few,TGTGCCAGTAACCAGGACAGGGGACCTGAGCAGTTCTTC,CASNQDRGPEQFF
TRBV24-1,TRBJ2-5,TRBD2,many,TGTGCCACCAGTAGGACAAGCGGGAGTGAGGGAGAGACCCAGTACTTC,CATSRTSGSEGETQYF
TRBV12-3/TRBV12-4,TRBJ2-1,.,many,TGTGCCAGCAGTTTCAAGGCAGGGGTCTCCTACAATGAGCAGTTCTTC,CASSFKAGVSYNEQFF
TRBV4-2,TRBJ1-1,.,.,TGTGCCAGCAGCCAAGAGGTACGGGGGAACACTGAAGCTTTCTTT,CASSQEVRGNTEAFF
TRBV6-1,TRBJ1-5,.,once,TGTGCCAGCAGCCCCGCTTCTGGGGGGGCGACGAGCAATCAGCCCCAGCATTTT,CASSPASGGATSNQPQHF
TRBV11-2,TRBJ1-3,.,.,TGTGCCAGCAGCCCAGACAGGCGAGGAAGGGGCTACTCTGGAAACACCATATATTTT,CASSPDRRGRGYSGNTIYF
TRBV9,TRBJ2-3,.,few,TGTGCCAGCAGCGTAACCCCCGCTGGCACAGATACGCAGTATTTT,CASSVTPAGTDTQYF
TRBV28,TRBJ1-2,.,many,TGTGCCAGCAGTTGGGGGAACTATGGCTACACCTTC,CASSWGNYGYTF
TRBV6-2/TRBV6-3,TRBJ2-4,TRBD2,few,TGTGCCAGCAGCCTGAGAGGTCACACGGGAGGACAAGCCAAAAACATTCAGTACTTC,CASSLRGHTGGQAKNIQYF
TRBV5-1,TRBJ2-1,.,many,TGCGCCAGCAGCTTGGCGCAGTCCTACAATGAGCAGTTCTTC,CASSLAQSYNEQFF
TRBV7-8,TRBJ2-3,.,many,TGTGCCAGCAGCTTACGCCAGAGCACAGATACGCAGTATTTT,CASSLRQSTDTQYF
TRBV11-2,TRBJ1-2,.,.,TGTGCCAGCAGCTTAGATCGGGTCAGTCCCTATGGCTACACCTTC,CASSLDRVSPYGYTF
TRBV5-6,TRBJ1-3,.,.,TGTGCCAGCAGCGACGGACACCTCTCTGGAAACACCATATATTTT,CASSDGHLSGNTIYF
TRBV29-1,TRBJ2-1,.,.,TGCAGCGCGGGATTTGGAAGGGAAGGGAATGAGCAGTTCTTC,CSAGFGREGNEQFF